Below are 3 T cell receptor beta chains sequenced from a single sample in a study of T cells in Graves' hyperthyroidism and ophthalmopathy. It was RNA transcripts that yielded the amplified TCR beta CDR3 regions. The HTBI primer set drove a first-round RT-PCR of the TCR CDR3. TCRdb fed the multiplex PCR reads into MiXCR, producing one record per CDR3 protein. The sample contains around 390,000 distinct CDR3 sequences, roughly 15% of which appear only once. The sample taken for sequencing was blood. The source of these receptors is a woman aged 25 to 39 with Graves' ophthalmopathy.

This clonotype was observed many times. The chain couples TRBV2 to TRBJ2-3; 10 bases are a match to TRBD1. Looked up from germline, CDR1 is SNHLY and CDR2 is FYNNEI. The CDR3 covers 16 residues. The J segment lost 1 base and the V segment lost 2 bases, leaving 3 bases of the junction unmatched. The CDR3 nucleotides read TGTGCCAGCAGTGAAATAGGGACAGGGGGCACAGATACGCAGTATTTT. This codes for CASSEIGTGGTDTQYF.

This clonotype was seen a few times. The chain is built from TRBV27 and TRBJ2-1, with D perhaps TRBD1 (5 bases). Germline CDR1 and CDR2: MNHEY and SMNVEV (reference sequence). CDR3 size: 13 residues. Trimming stripped 8 bases from V and 10 bases from J, with 18 bases between. As DNA, the CDR3 is TGTGCCAGCGCTGGGTTCTGGGGCGGAGAGCAGTTCTTC. Its protein is CASAGFWGGEQFF.

This clonotype was counted ten times or more. Here the CDR3 DNA reads TGTGCCAGCAGCCGTAGCGACTCCTACAATGAGCAGTTCTTC. It translates to CASSRSDSYNEQFF. J is TRBJ2-1 and V is TRBV7-2; D might be TRBD2 (5 bases). The V end lost 5 bases, the J end lost 0 bases, and 8 bases lay between the germline ends. Germline CDR1 and CDR2: SGHTA and FQGNSA. CDR3 length: 14 amino acids.